The TCR beta chain under discussion was sequenced for a study of siplizumab effects on memory and regulatory T cells. As for this clone: Mismatch with germline at one junction end may stem from a read error.

Sequenced by immunoSEQ multiplex PCR; TCRdb stores in-frame clones only, minus some. Found here are 40,000 to 45,000 clones, 80% to 90% of them singletons; the top ten hold roughly 0.25%. The CDR3 has 13 residues. CDR1 is LGHNA and CDR2 is YNFKEQ in the germline V gene. Sequenced sample: naive CD4+ T cells sorted from blood. This receptor was taken from a human donor in good health. This rearrangement joins TRBV4-2 to TRBJ2-5, with D unresolved. The CDR3 is CASSQDLARTDHF. CDR3 DNA: TGTGCCAGCAGCCAAGATCTGGCCAGAACGGACCACTTC.